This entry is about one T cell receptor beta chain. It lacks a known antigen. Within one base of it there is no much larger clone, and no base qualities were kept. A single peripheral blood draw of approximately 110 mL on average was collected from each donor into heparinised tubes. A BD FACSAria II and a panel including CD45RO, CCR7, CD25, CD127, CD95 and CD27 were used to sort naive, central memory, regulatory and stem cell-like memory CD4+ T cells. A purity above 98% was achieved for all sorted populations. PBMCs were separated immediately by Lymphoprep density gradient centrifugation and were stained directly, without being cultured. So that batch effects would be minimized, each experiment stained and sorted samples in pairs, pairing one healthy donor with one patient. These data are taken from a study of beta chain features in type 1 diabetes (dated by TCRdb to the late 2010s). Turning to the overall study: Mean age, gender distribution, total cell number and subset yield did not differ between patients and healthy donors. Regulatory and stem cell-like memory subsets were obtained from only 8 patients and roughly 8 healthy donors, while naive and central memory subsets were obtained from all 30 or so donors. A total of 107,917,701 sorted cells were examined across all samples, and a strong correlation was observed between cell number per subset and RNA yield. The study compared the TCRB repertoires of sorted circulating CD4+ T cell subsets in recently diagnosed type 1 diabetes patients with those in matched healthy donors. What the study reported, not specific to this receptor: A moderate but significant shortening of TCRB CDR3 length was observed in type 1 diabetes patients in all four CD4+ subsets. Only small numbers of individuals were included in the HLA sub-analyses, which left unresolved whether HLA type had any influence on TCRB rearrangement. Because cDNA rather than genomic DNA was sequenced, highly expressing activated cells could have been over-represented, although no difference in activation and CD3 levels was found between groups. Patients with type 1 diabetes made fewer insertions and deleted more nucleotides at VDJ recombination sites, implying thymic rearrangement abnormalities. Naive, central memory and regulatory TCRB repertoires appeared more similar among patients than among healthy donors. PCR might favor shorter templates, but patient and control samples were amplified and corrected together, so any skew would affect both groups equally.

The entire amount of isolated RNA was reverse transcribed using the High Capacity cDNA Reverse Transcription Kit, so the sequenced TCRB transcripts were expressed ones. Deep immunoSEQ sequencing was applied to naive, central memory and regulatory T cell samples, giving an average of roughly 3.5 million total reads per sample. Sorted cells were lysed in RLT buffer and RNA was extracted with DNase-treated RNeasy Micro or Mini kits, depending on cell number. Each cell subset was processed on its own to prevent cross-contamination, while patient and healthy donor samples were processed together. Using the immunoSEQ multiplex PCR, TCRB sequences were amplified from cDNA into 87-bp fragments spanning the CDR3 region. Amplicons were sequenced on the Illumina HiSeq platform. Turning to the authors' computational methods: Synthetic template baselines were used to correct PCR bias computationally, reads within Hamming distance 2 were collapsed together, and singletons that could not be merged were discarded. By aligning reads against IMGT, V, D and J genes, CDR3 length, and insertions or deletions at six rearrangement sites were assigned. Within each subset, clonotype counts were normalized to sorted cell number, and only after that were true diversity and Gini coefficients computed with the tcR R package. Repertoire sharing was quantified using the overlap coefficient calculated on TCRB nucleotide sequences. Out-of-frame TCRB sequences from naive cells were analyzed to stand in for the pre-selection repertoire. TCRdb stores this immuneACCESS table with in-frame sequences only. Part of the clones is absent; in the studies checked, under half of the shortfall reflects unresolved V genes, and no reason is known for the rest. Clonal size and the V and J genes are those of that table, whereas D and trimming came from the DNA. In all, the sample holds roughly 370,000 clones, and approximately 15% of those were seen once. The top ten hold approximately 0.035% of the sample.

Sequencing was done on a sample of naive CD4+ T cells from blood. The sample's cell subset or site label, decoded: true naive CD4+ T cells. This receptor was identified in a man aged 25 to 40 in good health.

The CDR3 in this case is CASSAQVDAVYEQYF. In nucleotide form, the sequence is TGTGCCAGCAGCGCACAGGTTGATGCGGTCTACGAGCAGTACTTC. The V gene is TRBV9 and the J gene is TRBJ2-7, with a tentative D gene TRBD1 over 5 matching bases. CDR1 is given as SGDLS and CDR2 as YYNGEE, both from the germline V gene. V is cut by 3 bases and J by 3 bases, and the space between the germline ends is 16 bases. The CDR3 contains 15 residues, cysteine and phenylalanine counted. Only the CDR3 DNA is retained, 45 bases long and in frame from the first base.